Presented here are 21 T cell receptor beta chains from one specimen sequenced in a study of CXCR3-negative and CXCR3-positive naive CD8 T cells. Libraries of TRB cDNA were made by 5' RACE and carried UMIs. TCRdb reprocessed the 5' RACE reads and keeps a single row for each CDR3 protein, giving no DNA. The table lists about 150,000 distinct CDR3 sequences. The antigens of these receptors remain unknown. Study-level points and caveats: CXCR3-positive naive cells carried more hydrophobic TRB CDR3s than CXCR3-negative ones.

Sequencing input: naive CXCR3+ CD8+ T cells from blood. As for subset: CD45RO-CCR7+CD27+CD95- naive CD8+ T cells expressing CXCR3 (TNR3+). The receptors come from a human donor in good health. Some clones in this sample may be carry-over from other donors' samples.

The chain recombines TRBV2 with TRBJ1-1; TCRdb designates TRBD1, a call that cannot be tested without DNA. The length of the CDR3 is 12 residues. Germline lookup yields CDR1 SNHLY and CDR2 FYNNEI. The CDR3 region is CASLGENTEAFF.

V is TRBV27 and J is TRBJ1-2. Germline CDR1 MNHEY, CDR2 SMNVEV (reference sequence). The CDR3 spans 14 residues. The CDR3: CASSLLGNNYGYTF.

The chain recombines TRBV20-1 with TRBJ2-7; the D call of TRBD1 rests on TCRdb alone, since no DNA is present to check it. The CDR3 loop spans 13 amino acids. From germline, CDR1 is DFQATT and CDR2 SNEGSKA (reference sequence). CDR3 region: CSARETGDYEQYF.

CDR3 in amino acids: CSVERTDLNEQYF. This chain uses TRBV29-1 with TRBJ2-7; the D call of TRBD1 rests on TCRdb alone, since no DNA is present to check it. From germline, CDR1 is SQVTM and CDR2 ANQGSEA. The CDR3 loop spans 13 amino acids.

The CDR3 sequence: CASSDSGDRVNSPLHF. The rearrangement links TRBV25-1 to TRBJ1-6; TCRdb outputs TRBD1, but without DNA this stays unchecked. CDR3 length: 16 residues. Germline V gene data show CDR1 as MGHDK and CDR2 as SYGVNS.

The chain employs TRBV9 and TRBJ2-7; TCRdb's D gene call, TRBD2, goes unchecked for lack of DNA. This CDR3 region has 17 residues. In germline, CDR1 is SGDLS, CDR2 YYNGEE. CDR3 residues: CASSGDAGTSGGYEQYF.

The chain recombines TRBV6-2 or TRBV6-3 with TRBJ2-3; TCRdb proposes TRBD1, but this gene call is untestable without DNA. CDR1 and CDR2 (germline): MNHEY, SVGEGT. This CDR3 contains 17 residues. CDR3 sequence: CASSYSVGQEGTDTPYF.

The J gene is TRBJ2-1, the V gene TRBV10-3; TCRdb outputs TRBD2, but without DNA this stays unchecked. The CDR3 is 16 amino acids. Germline lookup yields CDR1 ENHRY and CDR2 SYGVKD. CDR3 loop: CAISERGLALYNEQFF.

The genes are TRBV13 and TRBJ2-5; TCRdb designates TRBD2, a call that cannot be tested without DNA. From germline, CDR1 is PRHDT and CDR2 FYEKMQ (reference sequence). This CDR3 spans 18 amino acids. The CDR3 protein is CASSSTTGAGEREETQYF. Filled out from reference TRBV13 and TRBJ2-5, the complete variable domain reads AAGVIQSPRHLIKEKRETATLKCYPIPRHDTVYWYQQGPGQDPQFLISFYEKMQSDKGSIPDRFSAQQFSDYHSELNMSSLELGDSALYFCASSSTTGAGEREETQYFGPGTRLLVL.

The genes are TRBV7-9 and TRBJ1-1. Germline V gene lookup returns CDR1 SEHNR and CDR2 FQNEAQ (reference sequence). The CDR3 totals 14 residues. The CDR3 here is CASSMDGASTEAFF.

The gene calls are TRBV7-2 and TRBJ2-7. The CDR3 length is 13 residues. CDR1 is SGHTA, CDR2 FQGNSA, per germline. The CDR3 spells CASSSLGVHEQYF. Together with reference TRBV7-2 and TRBJ2-7, the CDR3 gives the full variable domain: GAGVSQSPSNKVTEKGKDVELRCDPISGHTALYWYRQSLGQGLEFLIYFQGNSAPDKSGLPSDRFSAERTGGSVSTLTIQRTQQEDSAVYLCASSSLGVHEQYFGPGTRLTVT.

The gene calls are TRBV24-1 and TRBJ1-2; the TCRdb call, TRBD1, lacks DNA for checking. The CDR3 runs 14 residues. CDR1 and CDR2 from the germline V gene are KGHDR and SFDVKD. CDR3 loop: CATSDRQGPYGYTF.

The chain has TRBV7-9 and TRBJ2-7; no DNA is available, so the TRBD2 call from TCRdb remains unchecked. Germline CDR1 SEHNR, CDR2 FQNEAQ (reference sequence). The CDR3 totals 15 residues. The CDR3 loop is CASSSGLAGLDEQYF.

The rearrangement joins TRBV6-2 or TRBV6-3 to TRBJ1-4; TCRdb's assignment of TRBD1 cannot be checked, as there is no DNA. The CDR3 is made up of 15 amino acids. The V gene's germline CDR1 is MNHEY and CDR2 SVGEGT. The CDR3 loop is CASSYDSYPDGKLFF.

The chain couples TRBV28 to TRBJ1-5; TCRdb's assignment of TRBD1 cannot be checked, as there is no DNA. CDR1 is MDHEN, CDR2 SYDVKM, per germline. The CDR3 is made up of 14 amino acids. This CDR3 is CASHALASNQPQHF.

V is TRBV6-5 and J is TRBJ2-7. This CDR3 spans 13 amino acids. The germline CDR1 and CDR2 sequences are MNHEY and SVGAGI. CDR3 protein: CASSGHEGSFQYF.

The rearrangement joins TRBV4-2 to TRBJ2-7. The CDR3 covers 15 residues. Germline loops: CDR1 LGHNA, CDR2 YNFKEQ. CDR3: CASSQDVETDYEQYF.

This chain's CDR3 is CSVGPPGTGELFF. This sequence joins TRBV29-1 and TRBJ2-2; TCRdb calls TRBD2, which cannot be checked without DNA. CDR1 SQVTM and CDR2 ANQGSEA come from the germline V gene. The CDR3 has 13 amino acids.

The chain links TRBV10-3 to TRBJ2-7; the TRBD2 assignment by TCRdb is unverifiable without DNA. This CDR3 has 17 amino acids. Germline assignment: CDR1 ENHRY and CDR2 SYGVKD. The CDR3 sequence: CAISESGLAGSSYEQYF.

The J gene is TRBJ2-5, the V gene TRBV11-3. Looked up from germline, CDR1 is SGHNT and CDR2 is YENEEA. The CDR3 extends over 15 amino acids. CDR3 sequence: CASSLGSTGQETQYF.

This rearrangement joins TRBV7-9 to TRBJ1-1; TCRdb picks TRBD1, but there is no DNA to check that call. This CDR3 has 13 amino acids. CDR1 is SEHNR, CDR2 FQNEAQ, per germline (reference sequence). This CDR3 reads CASSPPADRGAFF.